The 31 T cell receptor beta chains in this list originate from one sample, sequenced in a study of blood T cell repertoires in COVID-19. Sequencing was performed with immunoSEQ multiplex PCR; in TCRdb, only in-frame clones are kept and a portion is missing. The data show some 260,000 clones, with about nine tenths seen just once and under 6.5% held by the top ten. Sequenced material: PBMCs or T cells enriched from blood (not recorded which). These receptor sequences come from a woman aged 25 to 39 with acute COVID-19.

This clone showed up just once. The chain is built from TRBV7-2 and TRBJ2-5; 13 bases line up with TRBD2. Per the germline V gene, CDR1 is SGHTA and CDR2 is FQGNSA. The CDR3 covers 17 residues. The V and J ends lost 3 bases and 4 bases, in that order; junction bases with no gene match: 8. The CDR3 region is CASSFGTSGKGLETQYF. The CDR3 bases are TGTGCCAGCAGCTTCGGGACTAGCGGGAAGGGCTTAGAGACCCAGTACTTC.

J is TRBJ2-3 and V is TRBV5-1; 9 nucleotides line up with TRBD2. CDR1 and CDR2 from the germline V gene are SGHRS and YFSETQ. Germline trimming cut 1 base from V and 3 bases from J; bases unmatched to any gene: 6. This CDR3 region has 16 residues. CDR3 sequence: CASSLSGGSGTDTQYF. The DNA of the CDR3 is TGCGCCAGCAGCTTGAGCGGGGGGTCAGGGACAGATACGCAGTATTTT.

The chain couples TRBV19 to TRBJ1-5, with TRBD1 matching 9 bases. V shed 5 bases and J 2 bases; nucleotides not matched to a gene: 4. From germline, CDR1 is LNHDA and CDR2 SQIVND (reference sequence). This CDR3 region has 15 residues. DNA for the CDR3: TGTGCCAGTAGTGCCACAGGGGGCCGCAATCAGCCCCAGCATTTT. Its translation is CASSATGGRNQPQHF.

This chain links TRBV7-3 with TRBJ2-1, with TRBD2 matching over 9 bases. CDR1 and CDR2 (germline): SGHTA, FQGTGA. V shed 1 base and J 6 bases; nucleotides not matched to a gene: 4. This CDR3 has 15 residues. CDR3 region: CASSLRAGGPNEQFF. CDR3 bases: TGTGCCAGCAGCTTAAGGGCGGGAGGGCCCAATGAGCAGTTCTTC.

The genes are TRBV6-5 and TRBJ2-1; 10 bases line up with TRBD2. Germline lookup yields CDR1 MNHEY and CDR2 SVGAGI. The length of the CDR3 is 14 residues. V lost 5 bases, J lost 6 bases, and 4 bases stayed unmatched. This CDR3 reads CASSPSGSLNEQFF. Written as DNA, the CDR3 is TGTGCCAGCAGTCCTAGCGGGAGTCTCAATGAGCAGTTCTTC.

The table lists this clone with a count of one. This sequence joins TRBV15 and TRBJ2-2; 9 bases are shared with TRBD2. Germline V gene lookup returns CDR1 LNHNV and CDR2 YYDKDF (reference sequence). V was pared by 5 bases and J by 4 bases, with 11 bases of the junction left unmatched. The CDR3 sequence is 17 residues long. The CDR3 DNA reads TGTGCCACCAGCGGCTTGTGGCGGGGGGGCCGCACCGGGGAGCTGTTTTTT. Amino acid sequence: CATSGLWRGGRTGELFF. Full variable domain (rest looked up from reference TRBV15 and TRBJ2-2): DAMVIQNPRYQVTQFGKPVTLSCSQTLNHNVMYWYQQKSSQAPKLLFHYYDKDFNNEADTPDNFQSRRPNTSFCFLDIRSPGLGDTAMYLCATSGLWRGGRTGELFFGEGSRLTVL.

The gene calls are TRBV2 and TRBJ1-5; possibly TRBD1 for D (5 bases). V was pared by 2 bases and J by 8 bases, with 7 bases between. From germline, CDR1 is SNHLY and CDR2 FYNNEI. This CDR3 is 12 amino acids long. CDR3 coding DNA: TGTGCCAGCAGTGAAACAGGAGAGCCCCAGCATTTT. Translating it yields CASSETGEPQHF. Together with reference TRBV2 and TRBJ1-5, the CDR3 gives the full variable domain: EPEVTQTPSHQVTQMGQEVILRCVPISNHLYFYWYRQILGQKVEFLVSFYNNEISEKSEIFDDQFSVERPDGSNFTLKIRSTKLEDSAMYFCASSETGEPQHFGDGTRLSIL.

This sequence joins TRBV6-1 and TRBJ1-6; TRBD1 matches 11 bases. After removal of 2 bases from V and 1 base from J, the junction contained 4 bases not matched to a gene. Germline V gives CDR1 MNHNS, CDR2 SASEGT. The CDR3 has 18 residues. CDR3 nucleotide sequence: TGTGCCAGCAGTGAATGGACAGGGGGCGCATCCTATAATTCACCCCTCCACTTT. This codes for CASSEWTGGASYNSPLHF.

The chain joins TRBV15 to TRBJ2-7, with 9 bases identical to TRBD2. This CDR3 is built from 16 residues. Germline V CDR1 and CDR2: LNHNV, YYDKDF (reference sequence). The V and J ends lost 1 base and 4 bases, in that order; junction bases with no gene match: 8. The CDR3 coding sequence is TGTGCCACCAGCAGAGGCTTAATAGCGGGAGAATACGAGCAGTACTTC. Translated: CATSRGLIAGEYEQYF.

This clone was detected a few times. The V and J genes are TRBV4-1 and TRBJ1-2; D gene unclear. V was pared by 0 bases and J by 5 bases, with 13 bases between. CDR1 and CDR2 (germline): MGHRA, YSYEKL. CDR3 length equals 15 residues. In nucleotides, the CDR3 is TGCGCCAGCAGCCAAGATGAGGTCGGGAGGTATGGCTACACCTTC. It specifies CASSQDEVGRYGYTF.

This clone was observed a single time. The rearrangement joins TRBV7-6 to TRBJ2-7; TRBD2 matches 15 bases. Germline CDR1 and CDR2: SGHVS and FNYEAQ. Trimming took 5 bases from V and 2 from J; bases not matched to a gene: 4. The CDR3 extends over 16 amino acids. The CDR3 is CASSLGTSGGTYEQYF. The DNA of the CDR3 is TGTGCCAGCAGCCTGGGGACTAGCGGGGGGACCTACGAGCAGTACTTC. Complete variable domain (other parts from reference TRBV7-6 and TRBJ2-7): GAGVSQSPRYKVTKRGQDVALRCDPISGHVSLYWYRQALGQGPEFLTYFNYEAQQDKSGLPNDRFSAERPEGSISTLTIQRTEQRDSAMYRCASSLGTSGGTYEQYFGPGTRLTVT.

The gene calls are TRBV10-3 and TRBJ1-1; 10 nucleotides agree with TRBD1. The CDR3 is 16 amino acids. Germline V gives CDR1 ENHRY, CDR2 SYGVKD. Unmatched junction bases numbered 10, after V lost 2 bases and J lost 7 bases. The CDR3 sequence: CAISEASTGGGGEAFF. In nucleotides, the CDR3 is TGTGCCATCAGTGAGGCTTCGACAGGGGGCGGGGGTGAAGCTTTCTTT.

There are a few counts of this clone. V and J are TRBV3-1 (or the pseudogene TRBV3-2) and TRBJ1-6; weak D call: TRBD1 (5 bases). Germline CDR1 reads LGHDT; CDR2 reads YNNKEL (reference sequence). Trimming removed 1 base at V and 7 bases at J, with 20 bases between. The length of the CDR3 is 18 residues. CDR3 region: CASSQGSGAGRTNSPLHF. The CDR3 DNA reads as TGTGCCAGCAGCCAAGGGAGCGGGGCAGGAAGGACCAATTCACCCCTCCACTTT.

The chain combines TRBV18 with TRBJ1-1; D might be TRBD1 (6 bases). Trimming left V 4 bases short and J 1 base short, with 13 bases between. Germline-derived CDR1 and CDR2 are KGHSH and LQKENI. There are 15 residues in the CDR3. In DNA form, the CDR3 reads TGTGCCAGCTCACTTACTCCGGGACAGAACACTGAAGCTTTCTTT. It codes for CASSLTPGQNTEAFF.

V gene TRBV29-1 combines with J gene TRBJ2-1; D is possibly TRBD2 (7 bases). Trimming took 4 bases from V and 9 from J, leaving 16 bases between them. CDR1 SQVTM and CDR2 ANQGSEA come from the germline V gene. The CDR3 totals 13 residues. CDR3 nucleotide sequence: TGCAGCGTTGTGAGGGGGAGGGCCGTTGAGCAGTTCTTC. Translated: CSVVRGRAVEQFF.

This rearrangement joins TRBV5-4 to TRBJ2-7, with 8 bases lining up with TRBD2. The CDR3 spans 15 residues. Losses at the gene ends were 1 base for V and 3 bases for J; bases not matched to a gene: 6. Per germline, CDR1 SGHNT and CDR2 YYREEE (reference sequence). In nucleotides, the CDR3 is TGTGCCAGCAGCTTGACTAGCGGAGAGGGCTACGAGCAGTACTTC. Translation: CASSLTSGEGYEQYF.

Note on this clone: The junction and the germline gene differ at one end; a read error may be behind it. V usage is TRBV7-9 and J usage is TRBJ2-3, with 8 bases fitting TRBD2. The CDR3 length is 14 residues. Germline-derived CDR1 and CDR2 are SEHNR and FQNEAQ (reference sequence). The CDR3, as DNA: TGTGCCAGCAGCTTAATTGGGACGGAGTTGGCGGGGGGTTTT. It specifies CASSLIGTELAGGF.

The CDR3 is CASSAEGRVSYGYTF. The DNA of the CDR3 is TGTGCCAGCAGTGCGGAGGGGCGCGTTTCATATGGCTACACCTTC. The V gene is TRBV2, the J gene TRBJ1-2; tentatively, D is TRBD1 (5 bases). CDR3 length equals 15 residues. CDR1 and CDR2 (germline): SNHLY, FYNNEI. The germline V and J ends were trimmed by 4 bases and 5 bases, with 17 bases remaining between them.

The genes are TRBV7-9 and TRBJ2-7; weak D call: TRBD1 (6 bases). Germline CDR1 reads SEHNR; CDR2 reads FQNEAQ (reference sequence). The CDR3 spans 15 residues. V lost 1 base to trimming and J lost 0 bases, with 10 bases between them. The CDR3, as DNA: TGTGCCAGCAGCTTAGGTCGGGACAACTCCTACGAGCAGTACTTC. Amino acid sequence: CASSLGRDNSYEQYF.

The CDR3 spells CASSKRQGRAYEQYF. CDR3 coding DNA: TGTGCCAGTAGTAAACGACAGGGCCGAGCCTACGAGCAGTACTTC. This chain links TRBV19 with TRBJ2-7; 7 nucleotides match TRBD1. CDR1 is LNHDA, CDR2 SQIVND, per germline (reference sequence). The CDR3 has 15 amino acids. Trimming took 4 bases from V and 2 from J; bases not matched to a gene: 8.

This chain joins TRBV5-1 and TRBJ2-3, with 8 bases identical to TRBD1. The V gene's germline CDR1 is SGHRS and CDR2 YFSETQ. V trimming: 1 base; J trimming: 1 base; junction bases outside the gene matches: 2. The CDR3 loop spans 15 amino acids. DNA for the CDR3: TGCGCCAGCAGCTTGCAGGACAGGGGCACAGATACGCAGTATTTT. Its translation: CASSLQDRGTDTQYF.

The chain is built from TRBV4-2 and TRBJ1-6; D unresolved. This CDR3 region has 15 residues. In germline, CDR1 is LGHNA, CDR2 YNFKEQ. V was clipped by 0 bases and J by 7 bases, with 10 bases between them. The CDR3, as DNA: TGTGCCAGCAGCCAAGAATGGAGGGAAAATTCACCCCTCCACTTT. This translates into CASSQEWRENSPLHF.

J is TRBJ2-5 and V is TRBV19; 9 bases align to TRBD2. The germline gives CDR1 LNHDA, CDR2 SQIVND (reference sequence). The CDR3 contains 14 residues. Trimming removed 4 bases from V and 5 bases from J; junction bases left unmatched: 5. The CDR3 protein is CASSSGGALETQYF. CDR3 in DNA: TGTGCCAGTAGTAGCGGGGGGGCCTTGGAGACCCAGTACTTC.

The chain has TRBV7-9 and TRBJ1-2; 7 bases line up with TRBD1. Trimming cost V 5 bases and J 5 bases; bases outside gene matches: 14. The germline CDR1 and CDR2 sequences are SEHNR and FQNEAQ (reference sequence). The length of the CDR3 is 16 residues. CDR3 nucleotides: TGTGCCAGCAGCGGGGACGACAGGGCCTTCTGGTATGGCTACACCTTC. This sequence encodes CASSGDDRAFWYGYTF.

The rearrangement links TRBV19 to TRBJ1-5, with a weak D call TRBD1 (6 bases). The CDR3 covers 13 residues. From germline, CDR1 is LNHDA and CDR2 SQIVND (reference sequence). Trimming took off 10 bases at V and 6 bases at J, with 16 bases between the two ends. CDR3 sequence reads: CATRREGGQPQHF. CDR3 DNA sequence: TGTGCCACCCGGAGGGAGGGGGGTCAGCCCCAGCATTTT.

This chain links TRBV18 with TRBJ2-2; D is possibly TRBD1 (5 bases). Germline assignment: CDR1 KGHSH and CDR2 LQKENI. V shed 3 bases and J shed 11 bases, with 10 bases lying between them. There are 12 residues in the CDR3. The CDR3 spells CASSPEGVELFF. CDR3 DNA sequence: TGTGCCAGCTCACCCGAAGGGGTCGAGCTGTTTTTT.

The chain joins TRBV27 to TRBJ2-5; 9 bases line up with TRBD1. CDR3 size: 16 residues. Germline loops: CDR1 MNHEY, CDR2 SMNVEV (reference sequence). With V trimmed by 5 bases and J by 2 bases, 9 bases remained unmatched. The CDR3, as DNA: TGTGCCAGCAGTCACTTGGGACAGGGAGTACAAGAGACCCAGTACTTC. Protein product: CASSHLGQGVQETQYF.

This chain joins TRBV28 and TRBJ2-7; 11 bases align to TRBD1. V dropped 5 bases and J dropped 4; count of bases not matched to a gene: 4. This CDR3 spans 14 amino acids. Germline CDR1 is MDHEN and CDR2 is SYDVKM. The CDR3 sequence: CASSPGQGDYEQYF. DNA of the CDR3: TGTGCCAGCAGTCCGGGACAGGGGGATTACGAGCAGTACTTC.

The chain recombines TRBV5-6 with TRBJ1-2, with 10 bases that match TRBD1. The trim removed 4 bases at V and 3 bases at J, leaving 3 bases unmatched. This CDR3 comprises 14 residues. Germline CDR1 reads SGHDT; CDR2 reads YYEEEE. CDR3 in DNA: TGTGCCAGCAGCCCGGACAGGGGGGACTATGGCTACACCTTC. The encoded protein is CASSPDRGDYGYTF.

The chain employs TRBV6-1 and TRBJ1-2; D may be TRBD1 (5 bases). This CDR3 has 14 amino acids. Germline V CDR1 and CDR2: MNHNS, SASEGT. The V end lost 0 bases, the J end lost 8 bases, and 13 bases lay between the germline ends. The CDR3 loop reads CASSEARQGWGYTF. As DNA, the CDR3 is TGTGCCAGCAGTGAAGCGAGGCAGGGATGGGGCTACACCTTC.

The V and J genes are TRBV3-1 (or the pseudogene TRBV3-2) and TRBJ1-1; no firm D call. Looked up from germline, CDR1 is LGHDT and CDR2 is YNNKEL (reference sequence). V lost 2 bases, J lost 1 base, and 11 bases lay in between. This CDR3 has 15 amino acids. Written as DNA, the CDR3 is TGTGCCAGCAGCCAAAGGAGGGCAGGGAACACTGAAGCTTTCTTT. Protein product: CASSQRRAGNTEAFF.